This entry concerns a single T cell receptor (beta chain). The target antigen is unknown. This sample stems from a study of CD8 T cells in Susac syndrome. Sequencing of TCR beta, carried out with a high-throughput approach, was applied to CD8+ and CD4+ T cells from the blood. TEMRA cells were FACS-enriched and CD8+ and CD4+ T cells negatively isolated. Overall study findings and caveats: The CD4+ T cell repertoire of patients with Susac syndrome showed no detectable clonal expansion.

The ends were cut back, 0 bases at V and 0 bases at J, with 13 bases in the middle. CDR1 and CDR2 (germline): SGHVS, FQNEAQ. The CDR3 spans 17 residues. Random hexamers were used to reverse transcribe roughly 0.45 to 1 ug of RNA. It was immunoSEQ multiplex PCR that amplified TCR beta CDR3 across 54 Vbeta and 13 Jbeta. TCRdb re-analysed the immunoSEQ multiplex PCR reads in MiXCR, keeping a single row per CDR3 protein. The table records about 190,000 distinct CDR3 sequences, roughly 91% of them present only once. This rearrangement joins TRBV7-8 to TRBJ2-3; possibly TRBD2 for D (6 bases). This clonotype was obtained from a human donor with Susac syndrome. The sample consisted of CD4+ T cells from PBMCs. DNA of the CDR3: TGTGCCAGCAGCTTAGCAGGATTAGCGGACAGCACAGATACGCAGTATTTT. This codes for CASSLAGLADSTDTQYF.